The 6 T cell receptor beta chains below were found in one sample sequenced in a study of T cells expressing NK-cell markers. TCRdb re-called the 5' RACE reads, yielding one record per CDR3 amino acid sequence without DNA. This sample's clone table lists 250,000 to 300,000 distinct CDR3 sequences. The sample comprised blood T cells: a sorted CD56 or NKG2C T cell subset, CD4+ or CD8+ T cells, or bulk PBMC T cells (not recorded which). These receptors all stem from a man aged 18-30 years in good health.

The CDR3 sequence: CSADSGKDWSTDTQYF. The chain is built from TRBV20-1 and TRBJ2-3; TCRdb indicates TRBD2, and absent DNA this call remains unverified. CDR1 is DFQATT, CDR2 SNEGSKA, per germline (reference sequence). The CDR3 covers 16 residues.

The chain carries TRBV12-3 or TRBV12-4 and TRBJ2-2; the D gene TCRdb calls, TRBD2, cannot be checked with no DNA. The CDR3 sequence is 16 residues long. The CDR3: CASRTKAGWNTGELFF.

The rearrangement uses TRBV10-3 and TRBJ2-7; the D call of TRBD2 rests on TCRdb alone, since no DNA is present to check it. The germline V gene has CDR1 ENHRY and CDR2 SYGVKD. This CDR3 contains 14 residues. The CDR3 protein is CAIRPTLARYEQYF.

The V gene is TRBV29-1, the J gene TRBJ1-2. Germline loops: CDR1 SQVTM, CDR2 ANQGSEA. The CDR3 extends over 13 amino acids. The CDR3 region is CSVGEGKDYGYTF.

The J gene is TRBJ2-3, the V gene TRBV15. The CDR3 is 13 amino acids. Germline CDR1 LNHNV, CDR2 YYDKDF (reference sequence). The CDR3 loop is CATSRDPADTQYF.

The chain carries TRBV12-5 and TRBJ2-1; TCRdb's D call of TRBD2 is untestable without DNA. CDR1 is LGHNT and CDR2 is FRNRAP in the germline V gene. The CDR3 is 15 residues long. The CDR3 reads CASGPGRKWDNEQFF. The full variable domain, rest sourced from reference TRBV12-5 and TRBJ2-1, is DARVTQTPRHKVTEMGQEVTMRCQPILGHNTVFWYRQTMMQGLELLAYFRNRAPLDDSGMPKDRFSAEMPDATLATLKIQPSEPRDSAVYFCASGPGRKWDNEQFFGPGTRLTVL.